These T cell receptor beta chains were read from a single sample in a study of beta chain features in type 1 diabetes. The data were produced by immunoSEQ multiplex PCR, yet TCRdb's version contains in-frame clones alone and is incomplete. In the table there are over 500,000 clones, 15% to 19% of which are singletons. Sequenced: naive CD4+ T cells from blood. These receptors were obtained from a man aged 18 to 35 in good health. Each CDR3 is given with its conserved first and last residue. The order of the fields is clone size, CDR3 length, J gene, V gene, D gene, CDR3 protein, CDR3 DNA. A D gene is named only where the DNA matches it firmly. Only some rows state a clone size, as once, few, many or a class for expanded clones.

.,14,TRBJ2-7,TRBV29-1,.,CSVLGAVSSYEQYF,TGCAGCGTCCTGGGGGCGGTGAGCTCCTACGAGCAGTACTTC
.,13,TRBJ2-1,TRBV19,TRBD1,CASRDRGEDEQFF,TGTGCCAGTAGGGACAGGGGTGAAGATGAGCAGTTCTTC
few,14,TRBJ1-1,TRBV14,TRBD1,CASSQDRADTEAFF,TGTGCCAGCAGCCAGGACAGGGCGGACACTGAAGCTTTCTTT
few,13,TRBJ1-1,TRBV29-1,TRBD1,CSVWQTGGTEAFF,TGCAGCGTTTGGCAGACAGGGGGCACTGAAGCTTTCTTT
few,17,TRBJ1-5,TRBV7-8,.,CASSLLNSDSNNQPQHF,TGTGCCAGCAGCTTACTTAACTCAGACAGCAACAATCAGCCCCAGCATTTT
few,13,TRBJ2-1,TRBV7-8,.,CASLEGEWNEQFF,TGTGCCAGCTTGGAAGGGGAGTGGAATGAGCAGTTCTTC
few,16,TRBJ2-5,TRBV29-1,.,CSVEGSTGRAQETQYF,TGCAGCGTTGAGGGTTCGACAGGGAGGGCACAAGAGACCCAGTACTTC
.,13,TRBJ2-7,TRBV5-1,.,CASSKQEGYEQYF,TGCGCCAGCAGCAAACAGGAGGGCTACGAGCAGTACTTC
.,20,TRBJ2-3,TRBV18,.,CASSPFSGLRTVPNTDTQYF,TGTGCCAGCTCACCATTTAGCGGCCTTAGGACAGTTCCTAACACAGATACGCAGTATTTT
.,17,TRBJ2-1,TRBV11-2,TRBD2,CASSLGFGRLAGVHQFF,TGTGCCAGCAGCTTGGGTTTCGGGAGACTAGCGGGAGTTCATCAGTTCTTC
.,20,TRBJ2-1,TRBV4-2,.,CASSQAPREYTASSYNEQFF,TGTGCCAGCAGCCAAGCCCCGAGGGAATATACCGCGAGCTCCTACAATGAGCAGTTCTTC
.,11,TRBJ1-1,TRBV29-1,.,CSVSGINKAFF,TGCAGCGTATCAGGGATTAATAAAGCTTTCTTT
few,12,TRBJ2-5,TRBV5-4,.,CASSLVGETQYF,TGTGCCAGCAGCTTGGTAGGGGAGACCCAGTACTTC
few,13,TRBJ2-6,TRBV7-3,.,CASSVSGANVLTF,TGTGCCAGCAGCGTCTCTGGGGCCAACGTCCTGACTTTC
few,17,TRBJ2-3,TRBV5-1,.,CASSFRLDPMFPDTQYF,TGCGCCAGCAGCTTCCGACTAGATCCGATGTTCCCAGATACGCAGTATTTT
.,16,TRBJ2-1,TRBV7-2,.,CASSLEGRGGIGEQFF,TGTGCCAGCAGCCTGGAGGGCAGGGGGGGGATCGGTGAGCAGTTCTTC
few,15,TRBJ1-1,TRBV30,TRBD1,CAWSPPDRGYTEAFF,TGTGCCTGGAGCCCTCCGGACAGGGGATACACTGAAGCTTTCTTT
.,15,TRBJ2-1,TRBV9,TRBD1,CASSRDRGNYNEQFF,TGTGCCAGCAGCCGTGACAGGGGTAACTACAATGAGCAGTTCTTC
.,13,TRBJ2-2,TRBV9,.,CASSVGWGGELFF,TGTGCCAGCAGCGTAGGGTGGGGCGGGGAGCTGTTTTTT
.,14,TRBJ1-1,TRBV28,.,CASSLLARGTEAFF,TGTGCCAGCAGTTTATTAGCCCGGGGCACTGAAGCTTTCTTT
.,11,TRBJ2-7,TRBV7-9,TRBD2,CASSADGTSHF,TGTGCCAGCAGCGCTGATGGGACTAGTCACTTC
.,15,TRBJ2-1,TRBV7-2,TRBD2,CASSPPSGPGSEQFF,TGTGCCAGCAGCCCTCCTAGCGGCCCGGGAAGTGAGCAGTTCTTC
few,17,TRBJ2-2,TRBV10-3,.,CAISERPYLPNTGELFF,TGTGCCATCAGTGAACGTCCATACCTACCGAACACCGGGGAGCTGTTTTTT
few,11,TRBJ2-3,TRBV29-1,.,CSVVSGDTQYF,TGCAGCGTTGTGTCTGGAGATACGCAGTATTTT
few,13,TRBJ1-4,TRBV29-1,.,CSVEGGVGEKLFF,TGCAGCGTTGAAGGAGGGGTCGGTGAAAAACTGTTTTTT
few,13,TRBJ2-7,TRBV7-2,TRBD2,CASSASGTYEQYF,TGTGCCAGCAGCGCTAGCGGAACCTACGAGCAGTACTTC